Below are 26 T cell receptor beta chains sequenced from a single sample in a study of blood T cell repertoires in COVID-19. Measured with immunoSEQ multiplex PCR; TCRdb has only the in-frame clones, and not every one. This table has a few hundred thousand clones, about nine tenths appearing once. The sequenced sample was PBMCs or T cells enriched from blood (not recorded which). The receptor source for this set is a woman aged 45 to 65 who had been exposed to COVID-19.

The chain carries TRBV4-1 and TRBJ2-5; D remains ambiguous. Trimming took off 0 bases at V and 4 bases at J, with 9 bases between the two ends. The CDR3 is 14 residues long. Germline V CDR1 and CDR2: MGHRA, YSYEKL. CDR3 coding DNA: TGCGCCAGCAGCCAAGATCCCCAGTCAGAGACCCAGTACTTC. This translates into CASSQDPQSETQYF.

This chain connects TRBV5-3 to TRBJ2-3; 7 bases map to TRBD2. TRBV5-3 is an open reading frame whose function is uncertain. V dropped 10 bases and J dropped 2; count of bases not matched to a gene: 7. CDR3 length: 13 residues. The CDR3 coding sequence is TGTGCCTCGCGGGGGTCCACCACAGATACGCAGTATTTT. It translates to CASRGSTTDTQYF.

The rearrangement joins TRBV28 to TRBJ1-6; D is possibly TRBD1 (5 bases). Between the trimmed V and J ends, which lost 11 bases and 8 bases, there was a span of 16 bases. Germline-derived CDR1 and CDR2 are MDHEN and SYDVKM. The CDR3 is 13 residues long. CDR3 DNA: TGTGCCGCAGCTCCAGGGACTCATTCACCCCTCCACTTT. Amino acids: CAAAPGTHSPLHF.

The chain links TRBV14 to TRBJ2-2; no clear D. The CDR3 covers 15 residues. Germline CDR1 reads SGHDN; CDR2 reads FVKESK. V lost 1 base and J 4 bases, leaving 10 bases between the germline ends. The CDR3: CASSQVSGFTGELFF. The CDR3 DNA reads as TGTGCCAGCAGCCAAGTCTCGGGTTTCACCGGGGAGCTGTTTTTT.

The CDR3 spells CASRRPTSGPSYEQYF. CDR3 nucleotide sequence: TGTGCCAGCAGGCGACCGACTAGCGGGCCTTCCTACGAGCAGTACTTC. V gene TRBV27 combines with J gene TRBJ2-7; 10 bases are a match to TRBD2. CDR1 and CDR2 from the germline V gene are MNHEY and SMNVEV (reference sequence). The CDR3 has 16 amino acids. The V gene end was trimmed by 6 bases and the J gene end by 1 base; junction bases not matched to a gene: 9.

The V call is TRBV27, the J call TRBJ1-6; no reliable D call. CDR1 is MNHEY and CDR2 is SMNVEV in the germline V gene (reference sequence). The CDR3 runs to 15 residues. The V end was cut by 0 bases, the J end by 9 bases, with 12 bases between. This CDR3 is CASSLSGSFSSPLHF. The CDR3 DNA sequence: TGTGCCAGCAGTTTATCCGGGTCTTTTAGTTCACCCCTCCACTTT.

This chain connects TRBV14 to TRBJ1-4; 7 bases fit TRBD1. Germline values: CDR1 SGHDN, CDR2 FVKESK. The CDR3 is made up of 14 amino acids. V dropped 0 bases and J dropped 7; count of bases not matched to a gene: 2. CDR3 amino acids: CASSQEWTGEKLFF. In nucleotides, the CDR3 is TGTGCCAGCAGCCAAGAGTGGACAGGTGAAAAACTGTTTTTT.

The V gene is TRBV2, the J gene TRBJ1-5; 7 nucleotides agree with TRBD1. V was clipped by 8 bases and J by 4 bases; unmatched bases: 8. Germline CDR1 and CDR2: SNHLY and FYNNEI. The CDR3 is 14 amino acids. Here the CDR3 DNA reads TGTGCCAGCGTGAGGGACAGAGGGAATCAGCCCCAGCATTTT. It encodes CASVRDRGNQPQHF. The whole variable domain, filled in from reference TRBV2 and TRBJ1-5, reads EPEVTQTPSHQVTQMGQEVILRCVPISNHLYFYWYRQILGQKVEFLVSFYNNEISEKSEIFDDQFSVERPDGSNFTLKIRSTKLEDSAMYFCASVRDRGNQPQHFGDGTRLSIL.

The chain links TRBV19 to TRBJ1-5; 7 bases are a match to TRBD1. The J segment lost 4 bases and the V segment lost 5 bases, leaving 17 bases of the junction unmatched. Germline V CDR1 and CDR2: LNHDA, SQIVND (reference sequence). The CDR3 has 18 amino acids. The CDR3 DNA sequence: TGTGCCAGTAGTGACCCGATAAGGGGGCTAATCGGTAATCAGCCCCAGCATTTT. It encodes CASSDPIRGLIGNQPQHF.

The chain has TRBV3-1 (or the pseudogene TRBV3-2) and TRBJ2-1; 14 positions match TRBD2. V lost 5 bases to trimming and J lost 6 bases; unmatched junction nucleotides: 6. The germline gives CDR1 LGHDT, CDR2 YNNKEL (reference sequence). The CDR3 contains 16 residues. The CDR3 DNA reads TGTGCCAGCAGCTTCCGACTAGCGGGGGGGCGCAATGAGCAGTTCTTC. It translates to CASSFRLAGGRNEQFF.

This clone occurred once. The chain employs TRBV11-2 and TRBJ1-1; D unresolved. V was shortened by 10 bases and J by 5 bases, with 17 bases between the two germline ends. Germline CDR1 SGHAT, CDR2 FQNNGV. The CDR3 extends over 13 amino acids. This CDR3 is CAIAAPVVTEAFF. The CDR3 DNA follows: TGTGCCATCGCGGCCCCGGTGGTGACTGAAGCTTTCTTT.

The chain links TRBV18 to TRBJ2-1; 9 nucleotides agree with TRBD2. Germline CDR1 and CDR2: KGHSH and LQKENI. The CDR3 has 16 amino acids. V lost 0 bases, J lost 5 bases, and 5 bases stayed unmatched. CDR3 region: CASSPPRGGLNNEQFF. The CDR3 DNA sequence: TGTGCCAGCTCACCACCGCGGGGGGGACTCAACAATGAGCAGTTCTTC.

The chain couples TRBV30 to TRBJ1-2; D possibly corresponds to TRBD1 (5 bases). This CDR3 has 15 amino acids. From germline, CDR1 is GTSNPN and CDR2 SVGIG (reference sequence). Trimming removed 4 bases from V and 4 bases from J, with 19 bases in between. The CDR3 is CAWMDAGRDLYGYTF. The CDR3 DNA reads TGTGCCTGGATGGACGCAGGCAGGGATCTCTATGGCTACACCTTC.

The J gene is TRBJ1-3, the V gene TRBV12-3 or TRBV12-4, with 7 nucleotides matching TRBD1. CDR3 length: 12 amino acids. The trim removed 7 bases at V and 6 bases at J, leaving 3 bases unmatched. The CDR3 nucleotides are TGTGCCAGCACACAGGGGACAAACACCATATATTTT. As protein: CASTQGTNTIYF.

This chain's CDR3 is CASSSPLPDSVAYEQYF. DNA for the CDR3: TGCGCCAGCAGCTCACCACTGCCTGACAGCGTTGCCTACGAGCAGTACTTC. The chain links TRBV5-1 to TRBJ2-7; D possibly corresponds to TRBD1 (5 bases). The CDR3 runs to 17 residues. V lost 3 bases to trimming and J lost 2 bases, with 21 bases between them. Germline CDR1 reads SGHRS; CDR2 reads YFSETQ.

The V and J genes are TRBV7-2 and TRBJ2-5, with D possibly TRBD1 on 6 matching bases. Trimming shortened V by 5 bases and J by 5 bases, and 15 bases separated the two germline ends. This CDR3 contains 14 residues. Germline CDR1 is SGHTA and CDR2 is FQGNSA. The CDR3 sequence is CASSTGSGWETQYF. CDR3 nucleotide sequence: TGTGCCAGCAGCACAGGGAGCGGTTGGGAGACCCAGTACTTC.

V usage is TRBV4-1 and J usage is TRBJ1-1, with 7 bases aligning to TRBD1. With V trimmed by 4 bases and J by 1 base, 12 bases remained unmatched. This CDR3 is 17 amino acids long. Germline V gives CDR1 MGHRA, CDR2 YSYEKL. The CDR3 nucleotides read TGCGCCAGCAGCCGGACCCAGACAGGGAGCCCGAACACTGAAGCTTTCTTT. Its translation is CASSRTQTGSPNTEAFF.

The chain couples TRBV5-4 to TRBJ2-7; 9 bases map to TRBD1. V shed 5 bases and J 5 bases; nucleotides not matched to a gene: 8. This CDR3 is built from 14 residues. Germline V gives CDR1 SGHNT, CDR2 YYREEE (reference sequence). CDR3 bases: TGTGCCAGCAGGAACCGGGACAGGGAGGACGAGCAGTACTTC. Protein: CASRNRDREDEQYF. The variable domain in full, with the rest retrieved from reference TRBV5-4 and TRBJ2-7, is ETGVTQSPTHLIKTRGQQVTLRCSSQSGHNTVSWYQQALGQGPQFIFQYYREEENGRGNFPPRFSGLQFPNYSSELNVNALELDDSALYLCASRNRDREDEQYFGPGTRLTVT.

This chain links TRBV19 with TRBJ1-5; D not resolved. V lost 3 bases and J 4 bases, leaving 13 bases between the germline ends. CDR3 length: 15 amino acids. CDR1 and CDR2 (germline): LNHDA, SQIVND (reference sequence). CDR3 loop: CASSIRGSRNQPQHF. The DNA for the CDR3 is TGTGCCAGTAGTATTCGAGGGTCTAGGAATCAGCCCCAGCATTTT.

This chain connects TRBV2 to TRBJ2-5; D is unresolved. From germline, CDR1 is SNHLY and CDR2 FYNNEI. The CDR3 runs to 13 residues. Trimming stripped 4 bases from V and 2 bases from J, with 8 bases between. CDR3 amino acids: CASSVGDQETQYF. The DNA for the CDR3 is TGTGCCAGCAGTGTCGGAGATCAAGAGACCCAGTACTTC. The whole variable domain, filled in from reference TRBV2 and TRBJ2-5, reads EPEVTQTPSHQVTQMGQEVILRCVPISNHLYFYWYRQILGQKVEFLVSFYNNEISEKSEIFDDQFSVERPDGSNFTLKIRSTKLEDSAMYFCASSVGDQETQYFGPGTRLLVL.

J is TRBJ2-3 and V is TRBV9; TRBD2 aligns across 10 bases. V trimming: 4 bases; J trimming: 5 bases; junction bases outside the gene matches: 7. Germline V gene lookup returns CDR1 SGDLS and CDR2 YYNGEE. The CDR3 is 15 residues long. CDR3 DNA: TGTGCCAGCAGCAAAGGACTAGCGGAGGGAGATACGCAGTATTTT. Residues: CASSKGLAEGDTQYF.

The chain combines TRBV20-1 with TRBJ1-5; tentative D call: TRBD1 (5 bases). The germline CDR1 and CDR2 sequences are DFQATT and SNEGSKA (reference sequence). The germline V and J ends were trimmed by 3 bases and 4 bases, with 10 bases remaining between them. This CDR3 comprises 13 residues. CDR3: CSASAGPNQPQHF. DNA of the CDR3: TGCAGTGCTAGTGCAGGGCCGAATCAGCCCCAGCATTTT.

This clone came up a few times. This rearrangement joins TRBV6-1 to TRBJ1-6; 7 bases line up with TRBD1. This CDR3 is built from 16 residues. CDR1 is MNHNS and CDR2 is SASEGT in the germline V gene. Trimming cost V 1 base and J 9 bases; bases outside gene matches: 9. CDR3 coding DNA: TGTGCCAGCAGTGAAGTCGGCAGGGGGTTGGGTTCACCCCTCCACTTT. Its protein is CASSEVGRGLGSPLHF.

This rearrangement joins TRBV9 to TRBJ2-5, with 8 bases matching TRBD2. The V gene end was trimmed by 2 bases and the J gene end by 5 bases; junction bases not matched to a gene: 8. CDR1 SGDLS and CDR2 YYNGEE come from the germline V gene. This CDR3 comprises 15 residues. In nucleotides, the CDR3 is TGTGCCAGCAGCGTTTCAGCGGGGGCCGGGGAGACCCAGTACTTC. The encoded protein is CASSVSAGAGETQYF.

The V call is TRBV11-2, the J call TRBJ2-1; 14 bases align to TRBD2. CDR3 length: 16 amino acids. The germline V gene encodes CDR1 SGHAT and CDR2 FQNNGV. After removal of 5 bases from V and 3 bases from J, the junction contained 3 bases not matched to a gene. The CDR3 protein is CASSRLAGGHYNEQFF. The CDR3, as DNA: TGTGCCAGCAGCCGACTAGCGGGGGGGCACTACAATGAGCAGTTCTTC.

V gene TRBV28 combines with J gene TRBJ2-7; TRBD2 aligns across 10 bases. The germline V gene encodes CDR1 MDHEN and CDR2 SYDVKM. The V and J ends lost 9 bases and 7 bases, in that order; junction bases with no gene match: 9. The CDR3 runs 13 residues. The CDR3 protein is CASHTSGVWEQYF. CDR3 nucleotide sequence: TGTGCCAGTCATACTAGCGGGGTCTGGGAGCAGTACTTC.